The clone carrying this T cell receptor beta chain has a count of ten or more. Its antigen is unidentified. This entry is derived from a study of T-cell reconstitution after alpha-beta-depleted transplantation in children. Regarding the study as a whole: Some patients owed their high day-60 TCRbeta diversity to surviving recipient T cells and thymic progenitors. About two months after transplant, alpha-beta T cells reportedly came from several hundred expanded graft clones. T-cell counts and diversity at one year post-transplant came mainly from newly produced T cells.

Unique molecular identifiers featured in how the TCRbeta library was prepared. From the PCR reads, TCRdb called clonotypes with MiXCR, one entry per CDR3 protein. There are more than 200,000 distinct CDR3 sequences in the sample; approximately 8% occur only once, and 35% lies in the top ten. The germline CDR1 and CDR2 sequences are SGHTA and FQGNSA. The V gene lost 1 base and the J gene lost 1 base, with 12 bases spanning the gap. There are 16 residues in the CDR3. The receptor comes from a male patient aged 2 to 10 who had a stem cell transplant for acute myeloid leukemia, so the T cells may come from the graft donor. This rearrangement joins TRBV7-2 to TRBJ2-3; weak D call: TRBD2 (6 bases). The sample here was PBMCs, mostly from graft donor cells, taken 360 days after TCRalphabeta/CD19-depleted stem cell transplant. CDR3 sequence (DNA): TGTGCCAGCAGCTTAGAAGCACCGGGGGGCACAGATACGCAGTATTTT. Translation gives CASSLEAPGGTDTQYF.